The 30 T cell receptor beta chains reported below all come from one sample, sequenced in a study of shared clonotypes between healthy human individuals. Generated by immunoSEQ multiplex PCR, the TCRdb table keeps only in-frame clones and is missing some. The table includes more than 900,000 clones, more than 75% detected once. Specimen: memory CD4+ T cells from PBMCs. Subset in this sample: CD45RA-negative fraction. The receptors originated from a man between 18 and 29 years old in good health. Some clones in this sample may be carry-over from other donors' samples.

This clone was seen a handful of times. The CDR3 DNA is TGTGCCAGCAGCTTAGTTGCTACCTCCTACAATGAGCAGTTCTTC. The encoded protein is CASSLVATSYNEQFF. The chain uses TRBV7-2 and TRBJ2-1; D gene unclear. Germline assignment: CDR1 SGHTA and CDR2 FQGNSA. The CDR3 is 15 amino acids. V lost 1 base to trimming and J lost 0 bases, with 7 bases between them.

The V call is TRBV15, the J call TRBJ1-2; TRBD1 might be the D (6 bases). V was clipped by 4 bases and J by 8 bases, with 14 bases between them. Germline V gives CDR1 LNHNV, CDR2 YYDKDF (reference sequence). This CDR3 spans 13 amino acids. The CDR3 loop is CATSIQTGNGYTF. CDR3 sequence (DNA): TGTGCCACCAGCATACAAACAGGGAACGGCTACACCTTC.

This clone has only one observation. The chain has TRBV29-1 and TRBJ2-3, with 14 bases fitting TRBD2. This CDR3 has 18 amino acids. The germline V gene has CDR1 SQVTM and CDR2 ANQGSEA. The ends lost 8 bases at V and 4 bases at J; junction bases unmatched: 17. CDR3 region: CSSISTSGRDGGPDTQYF. In DNA, the CDR3 is TGCAGCTCCATTTCGACTAGCGGGAGGGACGGTGGACCAGATACGCAGTATTTT.

The gene calls are TRBV6-1 and TRBJ1-2; a weak D match, TRBD1 (5 bases). This CDR3 is 13 amino acids long. Trimming removed 6 bases at V and 4 bases at J, with 12 bases between. CDR1 MNHNS and CDR2 SASEGT come from the germline V gene. The CDR3 sequence: CASSRDGAYGYTF. The CDR3 nucleotides are TGTGCCAGCAGCCGGGACGGAGCCTATGGCTACACCTTC.

There are a few counts of this clone. The J gene is TRBJ2-3, the V gene TRBV18; D is undetermined. CDR3 length: 13 amino acids. Between the trimmed V and J ends, which lost 3 bases and 4 bases, there was a span of 8 bases. Germline V CDR1 and CDR2: KGHSH, LQKENI. For the CDR3, the DNA is TGTGCCAGCTCACCGCTCGAAGCAGATACGCAGTATTTT. Its translation: CASSPLEADTQYF.

This clone was found a few times. The chain couples TRBV29-1 to TRBJ2-4; 7 bases match TRBD2. This CDR3 comprises 11 residues. After removal of 3 bases from V and 7 bases from J, the junction contained 0 bases not matched to a gene. The germline CDR1 and CDR2 sequences are SQVTM and ANQGSEA. The CDR3 here is CSVEGGNIQYF. The CDR3 DNA reads as TGCAGCGTTGAGGGGGGGAACATTCAGTACTTC.

The chain has TRBV28 and TRBJ2-7, with 7 bases fitting TRBD2. CDR1 is MDHEN, CDR2 SYDVKM, per germline. This CDR3 comprises 14 residues. V lost 7 bases, J lost 2 bases, and 8 bases stayed unmatched. In DNA, the CDR3 is TGTGCCAGCACCCGACCCGGGACTACCTACGAGCAGTACTTC. It encodes CASTRPGTTYEQYF.

J is TRBJ2-1 and V is TRBV28, with D possibly TRBD2 on 7 matching bases. The CDR3 loop spans 12 amino acids. CDR1 and CDR2 from the germline V gene are MDHEN and SYDVKM. V dropped 6 bases and J dropped 10 bases, with 13 bases sitting between them. This CDR3 is CASRTGGLEQFF. The CDR3 nucleotides read TGTGCCAGCAGGACGGGGGGCCTAGAGCAGTTCTTC.

The chain has TRBV11-1 and TRBJ2-2; 10 nucleotides align to TRBD2. V shed 3 bases, J shed 8 bases, and the junction held 6 bases outside the gene matches. Per the germline V gene, CDR1 is SGHAT and CDR2 is FQDESV (reference sequence). CDR3 size: 15 residues. The CDR3 nucleotides read TGTGCCAGCAGCTTGCGTCTAGCGGGAGTGGGGGAGCTGTTTTTT. As protein: CASSLRLAGVGELFF. Supplemented by reference TRBV11-1 and TRBJ2-2, the full variable domain reads EAEVAQSPRYKITEKSQAVAFWCDPISGHATLYWYRQILGQGPELLVQFQDESVVDDSQLPKDRFSAERLKGVDSTLKIQPAELGDSAMYLCASSLRLAGVGELFFGEGSRLTVL.

The chain combines TRBV5-1 with TRBJ2-1; tentatively, D is TRBD1 (6 bases). The CDR3 consists of 16 residues. Trimming took 0 bases from V and 0 from J, leaving 10 bases between them. Germline CDR1 is SGHRS and CDR2 is YFSETQ. The CDR3 nucleotides read TGCGCCAGCAGCTTGGTAGGGGGACGCTCCTACAATGAGCAGTTCTTC. It encodes CASSLVGGRSYNEQFF. Full variable domain (missing parts from reference TRBV5-1 and TRBJ2-1): KAGVTQTPRYLIKTRGQQVTLSCSPISGHRSVSWYQQTPGQGLQFLFEYFSETQRNKGNFPGRFSGRQFSNSRSEMNVSTLELGDSALYLCASSLVGGRSYNEQFFGPGTRLTVL.

The CDR3 is CASSLVGTSGLETQYF. CDR3 bases: TGCGCCAGCAGCTTGGTGGGGACTAGCGGGCTAGAGACCCAGTACTTC. The rearrangement links TRBV5-1 to TRBJ2-5, with 12 positions matching TRBD2. Germline lookup yields CDR1 SGHRS and CDR2 YFSETQ. This CDR3 is built from 16 residues. The J segment lost 4 bases and the V segment lost 0 bases, leaving 4 bases of the junction unmatched.

This chain joins TRBV15 and TRBJ1-1; 7 nucleotides align to TRBD1. Germline CDR1 reads LNHNV; CDR2 reads YYDKDF (reference sequence). The CDR3 contains 12 residues. Unmatched junction bases numbered 4, after V lost 5 bases and J lost 7 bases. The DNA for the CDR3 is TGTGCCACCAGCCTGGGACAGCTTGAAGCTTTCTTT. Translating it yields CATSLGQLEAFF.

This clone showed up just once. J is TRBJ2-3 and V is TRBV7-9; 7 bases are shared with TRBD2. The CDR3 consists of 16 residues. CDR1 and CDR2 from the germline V gene are SEHNR and FQNEAQ (reference sequence). V shed 4 bases and J 2 bases; nucleotides not matched to a gene: 9. The CDR3 DNA is TGTGCCAGCAGCTCTTCATCGGGGACTAACACAGATACGCAGTATTTT. Its translation is CASSSSSGTNTDTQYF.

This clone was counted between two and nine times. The sample holds other DNA sequences that translate to the same CDR3. V gene TRBV30 combines with J gene TRBJ1-3; D ambiguous. Germline assignment: CDR1 GTSNPN and CDR2 SVGIG (reference sequence). The CDR3 is 13 residues long. The V and J ends lost 0 bases and 0 bases respectively, with 3 bases between them. The CDR3 region is CAWSVSSGNTIYF. The CDR3 bases are TGTGCCTGGAGTGTAAGCTCTGGAAACACCATATATTTT.

This chain uses TRBV27 with TRBJ1-4; unclear D gene. The V and J ends lost 5 bases and 8 bases respectively, with 18 bases between them. Germline assignment: CDR1 MNHEY and CDR2 SMNVEV (reference sequence). This CDR3 has 15 amino acids. The CDR3 region has the DNA TGTGCCAGCAGTCTGAATGGGTGGGTGAGCGAAAAACTGTTTTTT. This sequence encodes CASSLNGWVSEKLFF.

The rearrangement uses TRBV28 and TRBJ2-4; D may be TRBD2 (5 bases). The germline V gene encodes CDR1 MDHEN and CDR2 SYDVKM. The CDR3 spans 13 residues. V was shortened by 10 bases and J by 6 bases, with 16 bases between the two germline ends. The CDR3 region is CAIERADLNIQYF. CDR3 coding DNA: TGTGCCATCGAGAGGGCAGACCTAAACATTCAGTACTTC.

The chain joins TRBV28 to TRBJ1-4; 7 bases are a match to TRBD1. The V gene end was trimmed by 7 bases and the J gene end by 8 bases; junction bases not matched to a gene: 13. The CDR3 contains 15 residues. The germline CDR1 and CDR2 sequences are MDHEN and SYDVKM. CDR3 sequence: CASIQGGQAGEKLFF. DNA of the CDR3: TGTGCCAGCATCCAGGGGGGGCAGGCTGGGGAAAAACTGTTTTTT.

The chain employs TRBV6-1 and TRBJ2-7, with 8 nucleotides matching TRBD2. Losses at the gene ends were 10 bases for V and 4 bases for J; bases not matched to a gene: 9. This CDR3 has 13 amino acids. Germline CDR1 and CDR2: MNHNS and SASEGT. The CDR3 here is CATYRGGTYEQYF. The CDR3 DNA reads as TGTGCCACCTATCGGGGGGGCACTTACGAGCAGTACTTC.

This clone was detected only once. The chain couples TRBV7-2 to TRBJ1-3, with TRBD1 matching over 8 bases. Germline trimming cut 2 bases from V and 3 bases from J; bases unmatched to any gene: 9. Germline CDR1 reads SGHTA; CDR2 reads FQGNSA. This CDR3 is 17 amino acids long. CDR3 region: CASSLIAGQAFGNTIYF. For the CDR3, the DNA is TGTGCCAGCAGCTTAATCGCGGGACAGGCCTTTGGAAACACCATATATTTT. The full variable domain, in which reference TRBV7-2 and TRBJ1-3 provide the parts outside the CDR3, is GAGVSQSPSNKVTEKGKDVELRCDPISGHTALYWYRQSLGQGLEFLIYFQGNSAPDKSGLPSDRFSAERTGGSVSTLTIQRTQQEDSAVYLCASSLIAGQAFGNTIYFGEGSWLTVV.

The V call is TRBV7-6, the J call TRBJ1-1; D unresolved. The CDR3 is 13 residues long. Trimming removed 3 bases at V and 4 bases at J, with 9 bases between. Germline assignment: CDR1 SGHVS and CDR2 FNYEAQ. CDR3 loop: CASSLYLVTEAFF. The DNA of the CDR3 is TGTGCCAGCAGCTTGTATTTGGTCACTGAAGCTTTCTTT.

The V and J genes are TRBV19 and TRBJ1-1; no clear D. The V end was cut by 4 bases, the J end by 0 bases, with 9 bases between. Germline CDR1 reads LNHDA; CDR2 reads SQIVND (reference sequence). CDR3 length equals 14 residues. The CDR3 nucleotides are TGTGCCAGTAGTAACCCCAGGATGAACACTGAAGCTTTCTTT. Its protein is CASSNPRMNTEAFF.

Notes on this clone: Other DNA sequences in the same sample also yield this CDR3. V is TRBV28 and J is TRBJ2-7; D gene unclear. The germline gives CDR1 MDHEN, CDR2 SYDVKM. The V and J ends lost 2 bases and 1 base respectively, with 6 bases between them. There are 13 residues in the CDR3. The CDR3 protein is CASSLGGSYEQYF. DNA of the CDR3: TGTGCCAGCAGTTTAGGTGGATCCTACGAGCAGTACTTC.

V is TRBV29-1 and J is TRBJ2-1; 9 bases line up with TRBD2. CDR1 is SQVTM, CDR2 ANQGSEA, per germline. Trimming cost V 4 bases and J 6 bases; bases outside gene matches: 7. The length of the CDR3 is 14 residues. The CDR3 sequence: CSVGREGPGNEQFF. The CDR3 DNA is TGCAGCGTTGGGCGGGAGGGCCCGGGCAATGAGCAGTTCTTC.

This clone was picked up a small number of times. V usage is TRBV7-9 and J usage is TRBJ2-3, with TRBD2 as a possible D gene (5 bases). Germline V gene sequence: CDR1 SEHNR, CDR2 FQNEAQ (reference sequence). This CDR3 region has 18 residues. With 3 bases removed from V and 0 bases from J, the gap between germline ends came to 19 bases. CDR3 bases: TGTGCCAGCAGCTTCCCACGGGGAGCGGCAAGTAGCACAGATACGCAGTATTTT. Translated: CASSFPRGAASSTDTQYF.

This chain joins TRBV6-1 and TRBJ1-2, with D tentatively TRBD1 (6 bases). Germline CDR1 is MNHNS and CDR2 is SASEGT. The CDR3 extends over 15 amino acids. Trimming pared 2 bases from V and 3 bases from J, leaving 13 bases between. In nucleotides, the CDR3 is TGTGCCAGCAGTGAAAGGGGGGAGGGAGACTATGGCTACACCTTC. This encodes CASSERGEGDYGYTF.

This clone occurred once. V is TRBV2 and J is TRBJ1-4; D remains unclear. V lost 1 base, J lost 0 bases, and 9 bases lay in between. Germline V lookup: CDR1 SNHLY, CDR2 FYNNEI. The length of the CDR3 is 16 residues. The CDR3 DNA reads as TGTGCCAGCAGTGAAGTCGGAAGGACAACTAATGAAAAACTGTTTTTT. The encoded protein is CASSEVGRTTNEKLFF.

Details on this clone: A much larger clone sits a single nucleotide away, making a read error possible. Other DNA sequences from this sample encode an identical CDR3 as well. The V and J genes are TRBV7-9 and TRBJ2-7; D remains ambiguous. This CDR3 is built from 14 residues. Germline V gives CDR1 SEHNR, CDR2 FQNEAQ (reference sequence). CDR3 residues: CASSRGRLSYEQYF. CDR3 nucleotide sequence: TGCGCCAGCAGCCGCGGACGGCTCTCCTACGAGCAGTACTTC. The entire variable domain, with the rest obtained from reference TRBV7-9 and TRBJ2-7, is as follows: DTGVSQNPRHKITKRGQNVTFRCDPISEHNRLYWYRQTLGQGPEFLTYFQNEAQLEKSRLLSDRFSAERPKGSFSTLEIQRTEQGDSAMYLCASSRGRLSYEQYFGPGTRLTVT.

This rearrangement joins TRBV27 to TRBJ1-2; 10 nucleotides agree with TRBD1. V trimming: 9 bases; J trimming: 4 bases; junction bases outside the gene matches: 5. CDR3 length: 13 residues. In germline, CDR1 is MNHEY, CDR2 SMNVEV (reference sequence). The chain's CDR3 is CASGDRGLYGYTF. CDR3 sequence (DNA): TGTGCCAGTGGGGACAGGGGTCTCTATGGCTACACCTTC.

This chain connects TRBV6-1 to TRBJ1-2, with 8 bases lining up with TRBD1. The CDR3 is 14 amino acids. From germline, CDR1 is MNHNS and CDR2 SASEGT. The trim removed 7 bases at V and 4 bases at J, leaving 8 bases unmatched. The CDR3 protein is CASTPDRESYGYTF. The DNA of the CDR3 is TGTGCCAGCACCCCGGACAGGGAGAGCTATGGCTACACCTTC.

The CDR3 protein is CATAGTATEKLFF. DNA of the CDR3: TGTGCCACCGCCGGGACGGCGACTGAAAAACTGTTTTTT. J is TRBJ1-4 and V is TRBV10-3; D might be TRBD1 (5 bases). The V and J ends lost 10 bases and 7 bases respectively, with 16 bases between them. In germline, CDR1 is ENHRY, CDR2 SYGVKD. The CDR3 length is 13 residues.